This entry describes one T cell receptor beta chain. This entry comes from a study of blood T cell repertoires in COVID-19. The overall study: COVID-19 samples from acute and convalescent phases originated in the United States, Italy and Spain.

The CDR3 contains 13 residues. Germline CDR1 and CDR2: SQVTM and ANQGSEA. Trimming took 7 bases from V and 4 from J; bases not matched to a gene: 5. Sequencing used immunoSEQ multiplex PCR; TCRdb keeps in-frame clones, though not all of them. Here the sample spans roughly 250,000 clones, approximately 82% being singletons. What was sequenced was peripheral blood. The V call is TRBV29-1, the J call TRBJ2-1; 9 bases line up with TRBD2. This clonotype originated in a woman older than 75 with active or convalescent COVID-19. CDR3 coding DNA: TGCAGCGGCGGGAGGGACAGATACAATGAGCAGTTCTTC. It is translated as CSGGRDRYNEQFF.